This T cell receptor beta chain was profiled in a study of T cell repertoires in cytomegalovirus infection. Using its own MiXCR run on the reads, TCRdb lists one record per CDR3 protein. The table includes 450,000 to 550,000 distinct CDR3 sequences, about 42% detected once. Between the trimmed V and J ends, which lost 8 bases and 4 bases, there was a span of 17 bases. This CDR3 region has 14 residues. The germline CDR1 and CDR2 sequences are LNHDA and SQIVND (reference sequence). Comment on this clonotype: The antigen remains undetermined.

Specimen: cultured PBMCs, collected from culture after CMV antigen stimulation. The genes are TRBV19 and TRBJ2-5; D call uncertain. This receptor was identified in a human donor in good health (CMV status not recorded). Some clones in this sample may be carry-over from other donors' samples. CDR3 DNA sequence: TGTGCCAGTTCTTCAGCCACGCACGTAGAGACCCAGTACTTC. It encodes CASSSATHVETQYF.